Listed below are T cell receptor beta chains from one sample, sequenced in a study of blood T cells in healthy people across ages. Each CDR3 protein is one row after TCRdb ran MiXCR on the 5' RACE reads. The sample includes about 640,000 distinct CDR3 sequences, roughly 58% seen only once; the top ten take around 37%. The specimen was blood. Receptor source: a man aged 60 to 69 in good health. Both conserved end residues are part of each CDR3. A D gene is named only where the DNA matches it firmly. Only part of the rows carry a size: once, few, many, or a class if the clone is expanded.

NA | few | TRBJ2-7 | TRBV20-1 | TGCAGTGCCCAGGAGGATACAGTCTACGAGCAGTACTTC | CSAQEDTVYEQYF
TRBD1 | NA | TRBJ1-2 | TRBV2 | TGTGCCAGCAAGGGACAGGACAACTATGGCTACACCTTC | CASKGQDNYGYTF
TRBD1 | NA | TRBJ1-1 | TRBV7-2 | TGTGCCAGCAGCCTCCGGGACAGGGGAGGTGAAGCTTTCTTT | CASSLRDRGGEAFF
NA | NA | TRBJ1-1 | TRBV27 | TGTGCCAGCAGCCCCCTAAACGGAGGGCTCACTGAAGCTTTCTTT | CASSPLNGGLTEAFF
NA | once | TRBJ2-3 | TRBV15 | TGTGCCACCAGCAGAGATCGGCACACAGATACGCAGTATTTT | CATSRDRHTDTQYF
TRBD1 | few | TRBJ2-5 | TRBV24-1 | TGTGCCACCAGTGACCCCAGGGGGCCTGAAGAGACCCAGTACTTC | CATSDPRGPEETQYF
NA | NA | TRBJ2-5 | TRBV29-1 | TGCAGCGTTGATCTATCTCAAGAGACCCAGTACTTC | CSVDLSQETQYF
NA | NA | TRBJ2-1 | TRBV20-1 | TGCAGTGCCCGAGCGCAGGACAGCTACAATGAGCAGTTCTTC | CSARAQDSYNEQFF
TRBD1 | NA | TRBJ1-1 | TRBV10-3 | TGTGCCATCAGCTGGACAGGGGAGGGGAACACTGAAGCTTTCTTT | CAISWTGEGNTEAFF
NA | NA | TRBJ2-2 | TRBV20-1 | TGCAGTGCTACCCGGGGACTGTACACCGGGGAGCTGTTTTTT | CSATRGLYTGELFF
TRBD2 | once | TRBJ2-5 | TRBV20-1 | TGCAGTGCTATCCTGACTAGCGGGGGAGAGACCCAGTACTTC | CSAILTSGGETQYF
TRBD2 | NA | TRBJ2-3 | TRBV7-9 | TGTGCCAGCAGCGCGGGACTAGCGGGGGATACGCAGTATTTT | CASSAGLAGDTQYF
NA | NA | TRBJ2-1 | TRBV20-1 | TGCAGTGCTAGGACGGTTACCGGGTACAATGAGCAGTTCTTC | CSARTVTGYNEQFF
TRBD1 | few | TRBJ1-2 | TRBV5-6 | TGTGCCAGCAGCTTGGACACAGGGGGTTCCTATGGCTACACCTTC | CASSLDTGGSYGYTF
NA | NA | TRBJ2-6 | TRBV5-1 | TGCGCCAGCAGTCCCGGGCCAGACACCTCTGGGGCCAACGTCCTGACTTTC | CASSPGPDTSGANVLTF
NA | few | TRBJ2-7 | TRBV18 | TGTGCCAGCTCACCACCGGCAGGGGGGAACTACGAGCAGTACTTC | CASSPPAGGNYEQYF
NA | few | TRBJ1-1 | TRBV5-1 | TGCGCCAGCAGCTTAACACCCTTGTCCCGGGGGACTGAAGCTTTCTTT | CASSLTPLSRGTEAFF
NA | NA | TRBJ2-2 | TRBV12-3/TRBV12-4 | TGTGCCAGCCGCGGGCAGGGCGGGGAGCTGTTTTTT | CASRGQGGELFF